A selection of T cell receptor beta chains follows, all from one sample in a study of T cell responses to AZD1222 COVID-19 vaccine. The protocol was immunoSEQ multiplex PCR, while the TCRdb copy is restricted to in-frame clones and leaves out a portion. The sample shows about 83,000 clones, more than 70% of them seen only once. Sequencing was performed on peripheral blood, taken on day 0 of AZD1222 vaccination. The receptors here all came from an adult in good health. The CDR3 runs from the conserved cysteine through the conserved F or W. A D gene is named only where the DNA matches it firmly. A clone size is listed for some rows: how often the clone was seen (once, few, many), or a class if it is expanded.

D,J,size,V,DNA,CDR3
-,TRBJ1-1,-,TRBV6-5,TGTGCCAGCATAGCAGGGGTCACTGAAGCTTTCTTT,CASIAGVTEAFF
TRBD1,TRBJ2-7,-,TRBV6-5,TGTGCCAGCAGCCCAGGGACAGGGAACTACGAGCAGTACTTC,CASSPGTGNYEQYF
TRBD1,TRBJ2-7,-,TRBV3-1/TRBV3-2,TGTGCCAGCAACTGCCCCCCCCAGGGGGTCCCCTACGAGCAGTACTTC,CASNCPPQGVPYEQYF
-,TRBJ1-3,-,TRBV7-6,TGTGCCAGCAGCCCCGGGGGACTACGAAGCTCTGGAAACACCATATATTTT,CASSPGGLRSSGNTIYF
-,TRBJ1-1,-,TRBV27,TGTGCCAGCAGTTTAGGGTTGGGGGGGACTGAAGCTTTCTTT,CASSLGLGGTEAFF
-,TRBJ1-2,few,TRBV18,TGTGCCAGCTCATCCGAATCGGACGGTTTCGGAGGCTACACCTTC,CASSSESDGFGGYTF
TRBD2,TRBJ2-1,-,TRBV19,TGTGCCACCACCCGGCCTCGGGGATTAGCGGGAGTCAAGGAGCAGTTCTTC,CATTRPRGLAGVKEQFF
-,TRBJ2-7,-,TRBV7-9,TGTGCCAGCAGCTCCTCTAGCAGGTACGAGCAGTACTTC,CASSSSSRYEQYF
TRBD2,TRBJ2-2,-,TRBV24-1,TGTGCCACCAGTGATTTATGGACTAGCGGGGGAAACACCGGGGAGCTGTTTTTT,CATSDLWTSGGNTGELFF
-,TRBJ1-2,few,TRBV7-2,TGTGCCAGTTCCCCATGGGGGCATGGCTACACCTTC,CASSPWGHGYTF
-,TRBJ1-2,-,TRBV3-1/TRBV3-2,TGTGCCAGCAGCCAAGATACAGGACAGAGAAAGTACGGCTACACCTTC,CASSQDTGQRKYGYTF
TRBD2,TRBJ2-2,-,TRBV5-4,TGTGCCAGCAGTTCTACTCCGGGACTAGCCACCGGGGAGCTGTTTTTT,CASSSTPGLATGELFF
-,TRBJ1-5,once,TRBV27,TGTGCCAGCAGTAGGACAGTACTCACCCAGGAGCCCCAGCATTTT,CASSRTVLTQEPQHF
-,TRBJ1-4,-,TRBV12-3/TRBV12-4,TGTGCCAGCAGGGAAAAACTGTTTTTT,CASREKLFF
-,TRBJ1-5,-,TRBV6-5,TGTGCCAGCAGTTACTCAGGGTTTCAGCCCCAGCATTTT,CASSYSGFQPQHF
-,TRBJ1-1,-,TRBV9,TGTGCCAGCAGTCATGGCGGGAACACTGAAGCTTTCTTT,CASSHGGNTEAFF
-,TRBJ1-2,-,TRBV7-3,TGTGCCAGCAGCTTAAATCCGGGGGGCGGCTATGGCTACACCTTC,CASSLNPGGGYGYTF
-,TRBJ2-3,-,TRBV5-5,TGTGCCAGCAGCCCACCGGGACCCCAAACCCGCACAGATACGCAGTATTTT,CASSPPGPQTRTDTQYF
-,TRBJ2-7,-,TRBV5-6,TGTGCCAGCAGTGGGGGCTACAACACCTACGAGCAGTACTTC,CASSGGYNTYEQYF
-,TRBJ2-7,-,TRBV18,TGTGCCAGCTCACCGGCTGCGGTCTACGAGCAGTACTTC,CASSPAAVYEQYF
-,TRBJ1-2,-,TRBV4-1,TGCGCCAGCAGCCAAGAAGGCAGGGGTCGGCGCTACACCTTC,CASSQEGRGRRYTF
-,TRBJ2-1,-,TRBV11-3,TGTGCCAGCAGCTTAACCAGTAATGAGCAGTTCTTC,CASSLTSNEQFF
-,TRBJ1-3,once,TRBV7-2,TGTGCCAGCACCGATTCTTGGAACACCATATATTTT,CASTDSWNTIYF
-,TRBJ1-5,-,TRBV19,TGTGCCAGTGGGAGGGACCAGCCCCAGCATTTT,CASGRDQPQHF
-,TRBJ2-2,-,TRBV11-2,TGTGCCAGCAGCACGAGAAGGGCCGGGGAGCTGTTTTTT,CASSTRRAGELFF
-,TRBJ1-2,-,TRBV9,TGTGCCAGCAGCTCCCTCCAGGGGATGGATGGCTACACCTTC,CASSSLQGMDGYTF
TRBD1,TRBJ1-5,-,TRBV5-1,TGCGCCAGCAGCGCGACAGGGTCCGATCAGCCCCAGCATTTT,CASSATGSDQPQHF
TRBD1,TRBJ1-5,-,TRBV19,TGTGCCAGTAGGCACAGGGGTATAGGAGTGAGCAATCAGCCCCAGCATTTT,CASRHRGIGVSNQPQHF
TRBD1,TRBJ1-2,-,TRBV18,TGTGCCAGCACTCGACAGGGCCAAGCTGATTATGGCTACACCTTC,CASTRQGQADYGYTF
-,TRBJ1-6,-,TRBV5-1,TGCGCCAGCAGCTCGGGACTCTATAATTCACCCCTCCACTTT,CASSSGLYNSPLHF
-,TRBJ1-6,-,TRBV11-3,TGTGCCAGCAGCTACGGGGGGGGTTTTAATTCACCCCTCCACTTT,CASSYGGGFNSPLHF
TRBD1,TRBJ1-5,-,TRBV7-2,TGTGCCAGCAGCCTTGCTCCCGGGTTTGGGACAGGGGTGGGTCAGCCCCAGCATTTT,CASSLAPGFGTGVGQPQHF
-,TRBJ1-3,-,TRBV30,TGTGCCTGGGGACAGTCCTCTGGAAACACCATATATTTT,CAWGQSSGNTIYF
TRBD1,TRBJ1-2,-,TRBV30,TGTGCCTGGAAGGGTGGCAGGGGGAACTATGGCTACACCTTC,CAWKGGRGNYGYTF
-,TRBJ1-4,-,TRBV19,TGTGCCAGTAGAGACGACGCTATTCGGGAAAAACTGTTTTTT,CASRDDAIREKLFF
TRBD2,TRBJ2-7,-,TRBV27,TGTGCCAGCAGAGTGCGGGAGGGCCCCTACGAGCAGTACTTC,CASRVREGPYEQYF
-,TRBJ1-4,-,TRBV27,TGTGCCAGCAGTGCTATTCAGGGGTATTCTAATGAAAAACTGTTTTTT,CASSAIQGYSNEKLFF
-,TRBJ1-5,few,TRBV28,TGTGCCAGCAGTACCCCCGGTAGGTTGCATCAGCCCCAGCATTTT,CASSTPGRLHQPQHF
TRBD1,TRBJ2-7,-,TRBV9,TGTGCCAGCAGCCCGGGACAGGTGAGGTACGAGCAGTACTTC,CASSPGQVRYEQYF
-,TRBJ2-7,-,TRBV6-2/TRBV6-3,TGTGCCAGCAGTCCCCGAGTGGATGGATACGAGCAGTACTTC,CASSPRVDGYEQYF
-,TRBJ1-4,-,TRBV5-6,TGTGCCAGCAGCTTGAGGGCAACTAATGAAAAACTGTTTTTT,CASSLRATNEKLFF
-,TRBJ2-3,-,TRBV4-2,TGTGCCAGCAGCCAGGAACCGGGACCCCGAGGGGCCACAGATACGCAGTATTTT,CASSQEPGPRGATDTQYF
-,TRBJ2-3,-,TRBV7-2,TGTGCCAGCAGCTTAGTGGCAGCCACAGATACGCAGTATTTT,CASSLVAATDTQYF
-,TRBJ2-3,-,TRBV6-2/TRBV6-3,TGTGCCAGCAGTTACAGGGCGCCAGTTACAGATACGCAGTATTTT,CASSYRAPVTDTQYF
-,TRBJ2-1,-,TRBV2,TGTGCCAGGGCCGGCCGAGCAGGGAGCTCCTACAATGAGCAGTTCTTC,CARAGRAGSSYNEQFF
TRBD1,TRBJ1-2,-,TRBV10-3,TGTGCCATCAACGGACAGGGGAAGGGGAATGGCTACACCTTC,CAINGQGKGNGYTF
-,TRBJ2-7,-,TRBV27,TGTGCCAGCAGGACGCACAGGGTGATCCACGAGCAGTACTTC,CASRTHRVIHEQYF
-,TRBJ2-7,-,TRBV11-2,TGTGCCAGCAGCTGGGAGGGGGAATACGAGCAGTACTTC,CASSWEGEYEQYF
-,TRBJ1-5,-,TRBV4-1,TGCGCCAGCAGCCAAGTGTTATTACGTCAGCCCAGGCAGCCCCAGCATTTT,CASSQVLLRQPRQPQHF
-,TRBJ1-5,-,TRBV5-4,TGTGCCAGCAGTCTTCAGGGGACTAGCAATCAGCCCCAGCATTTT,CASSLQGTSNQPQHF
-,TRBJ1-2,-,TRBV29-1,TGCAGCGTTGAAGAGGTTCAGGGCGGAGTCGGTGGCTACACCTTC,CSVEEVQGGVGGYTF
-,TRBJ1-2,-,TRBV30,TGTGCCTGGGAGGACAGTGATGGGGTATATGGCTACACCTTC,CAWEDSDGVYGYTF
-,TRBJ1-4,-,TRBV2,TGTGCCAGCAGATATCTCCAGGGAGGGGTAGGAACTAATGAAAAACTGTTTTTT,CASRYLQGGVGTNEKLFF
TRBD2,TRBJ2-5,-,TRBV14,TGTGCCAGCAGCCAAGGGACTAGCGCCGGCCGCAGGGAGACCCAGTACTTC,CASSQGTSAGRRETQYF
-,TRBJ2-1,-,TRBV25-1,TGTGCCACGAGCAAATCCTCGGAGAACAATGAGCAGTTCTTC,CATSKSSENNEQFF
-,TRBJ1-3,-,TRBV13,TGTGCCAGCTCTCGAAGAAGTGATGGAAACACCATATATTTT,CASSRRSDGNTIYF
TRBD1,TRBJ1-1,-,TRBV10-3,TGTGCCATCAGCCGGGACAGGGAAACTGAAGCTTTCTTT,CAISRDRETEAFF
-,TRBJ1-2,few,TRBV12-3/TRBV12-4,TGTGCCAGCAATAACGAGAGATCCGACGTATTCTCCTTC,CASNNERSDVFSF
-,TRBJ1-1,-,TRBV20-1,TGCAGTGCTAGAGAGGTGACGGCTTTCTTT,CSAREVTAFF